This T cell receptor (beta chain) was profiled in a study of identical twins. As concerns this clonotype: The antigen is unknown.

CDR3 length: 13 residues. The germline V gene has CDR1 MDHEN and CDR2 SYDVKM. Between the trimmed V and J ends, which lost 1 base and 12 bases, there was a span of 15 bases. TCRdb itself ran the 5' RACE reads through MiXCR, one entry per CDR3 protein. The sample consists of nearly 250,000 distinct CDR3 sequences, roughly 7% of them appearing once. Study findings and constraints: Conclusions were drawn cross-sectionally by statistical analysis, without following the same donors.

The sample was also linked to a second study, of yellow fever vaccine responses in identical twins.

Sequenced material: memory (CD45RO+) T cells sorted from blood. The rearrangement uses TRBV28 and TRBJ1-2, with D unresolved. The sequence came from a woman aged 18-30 years in good health. The CDR3 spells CASSLSPGIGHTF. CDR3 DNA: TGTGCCAGCAGTTTATCCCCGGGGATCGGGCACACCTTC.